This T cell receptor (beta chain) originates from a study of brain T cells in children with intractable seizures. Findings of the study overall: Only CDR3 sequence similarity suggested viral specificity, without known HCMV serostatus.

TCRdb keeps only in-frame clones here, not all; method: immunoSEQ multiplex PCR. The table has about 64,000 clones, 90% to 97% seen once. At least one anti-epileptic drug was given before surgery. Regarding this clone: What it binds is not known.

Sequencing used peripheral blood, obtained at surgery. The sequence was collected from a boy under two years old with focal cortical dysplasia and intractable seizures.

This chain's CDR3 is CASSQDLQGGEQYF. CDR3 nucleotide sequence: TGTGCCAGCAGCCAAGATCTCCAGGGGGGTGAGCAGTACTTC. This chain uses TRBV4-2 with TRBJ2-7; perhaps TRBD1 as D (7 bases). Germline CDR1 is LGHNA and CDR2 is YNFKEQ. V was pared by 0 bases and J by 7 bases, with 13 bases between. CDR3 size: 14 residues.